What follows are 27 T cell receptor beta chains derived from one specimen sequenced in a study of blood T cell repertoires in COVID-19. Some clones are missing from TCRdb's copy, which holds only in-frame ones; the method was immunoSEQ multiplex PCR. Among roughly 150,000 clones listed, about 83% were seen once. Sequencing used peripheral blood. The source is a woman between 65 and 79 years old who had recovered from COVID-19.

Of note for this clone: The sample has other DNA sequences that encode this CDR3 too. The V call is TRBV4-2, the J call TRBJ2-1; TRBD2 agrees at 12 bases. The junction had 4 bases not matched to a gene; V was cut back by 5 bases and J by 8 bases. The CDR3 totals 14 residues. Germline V gives CDR1 LGHNA, CDR2 YNFKEQ. This CDR3 reads CASSRTSGVYEQFF. CDR3 bases: TGTGCCAGCAGCAGGACTAGCGGGGTCTATGAGCAGTTCTTC.

CDR3 loop: CASSPRTGSGELFF. For the CDR3, the DNA is TGCGCCAGCAGCCCCCGGACAGGGTCCGGGGAGCTGTTTTTT. This chain joins TRBV5-1 and TRBJ2-2; 8 nucleotides agree with TRBD1. V lost 4 bases, J lost 6 bases, and 5 bases stayed unmatched. The CDR3 consists of 14 residues. Germline V gene data show CDR1 as SGHRS and CDR2 as YFSETQ.

V and J are TRBV7-3 and TRBJ2-3; D gene uncertain. This CDR3 spans 15 amino acids. With 1 base removed from V and 0 bases from J, the gap between germline ends came to 8 bases. CDR1 and CDR2 (germline): SGHTA, FQGTGA. CDR3 bases: TGTGCCAGCAGCTTAAGCCTCTACAGCACAGATACGCAGTATTTT. This gives the protein CASSLSLYSTDTQYF.

V gene TRBV4-1 combines with J gene TRBJ1-6, with D maybe TRBD1 (6 bases). CDR3 size: 15 residues. Germline V gene data show CDR1 as MGHRA and CDR2 as YSYEKL. Trimming cost V 4 bases and J 6 bases, with 13 bases left between them. CDR3 in amino acids: CASSPYREGNSPLHF. CDR3 DNA: TGCGCCAGCAGCCCATACAGGGAAGGTAATTCACCCCTCCACTTT.

The chain links TRBV12-5 to TRBJ1-4; 10 nucleotides line up with TRBD1. V gave up 0 bases and J gave up 10 bases; unmatched junction bases: 14. The CDR3 spans 18 residues. CDR1 and CDR2 from the germline V gene are LGHNT and FRNRAP. The CDR3 region is CASGLVLGTGAQFGKLFF. The CDR3 DNA reads as TGTGCTAGTGGTTTGGTACTGGGGACAGGGGCCCAATTCGGAAAACTGTTTTTT. The full variable domain, its missing parts supplied by reference TRBV12-5 and TRBJ1-4, is DARVTQTPRHKVTEMGQEVTMRCQPILGHNTVFWYRQTMMQGLELLAYFRNRAPLDDSGMPKDRFSAEMPDATLATLKIQPSEPRDSAVYFCASGLVLGTGAQFGKLFFGSGTQLSVL.

This clone has just a few counts. The gene calls are TRBV20-1 and TRBJ2-7, with 8 bases identical to TRBD2. Germline CDR1 and CDR2: DFQATT and SNEGSKA (reference sequence). The trim removed 3 bases at V and 1 base at J, leaving 2 bases unmatched. The CDR3 covers 13 residues. The CDR3 loop reads CSASRGGSYEQYF. CDR3 bases: TGCAGTGCTAGTCGGGGGGGTTCCTACGAGCAGTACTTC.

The V and J genes are TRBV5-1 and TRBJ1-1; 7 bases line up with TRBD1. The CDR3 totals 13 residues. The germline gives CDR1 SGHRS, CDR2 YFSETQ. Trimming cost V 4 bases and J 7 bases; bases outside gene matches: 7. The CDR3 protein is CASSPSGQLEAFF. The CDR3 nucleotides read TGCGCCAGCAGCCCCTCGGGACAGCTTGAAGCTTTCTTT. The whole variable domain, filled in from reference TRBV5-1 and TRBJ1-1, reads KAGVTQTPRYLIKTRGQQVTLSCSPISGHRSVSWYQQTPGQGLQFLFEYFSETQRNKGNFPGRFSGRQFSNSRSEMNVSTLELGDSALYLCASSPSGQLEAFFGQGTRLTVV.

This chain connects TRBV21-1 to TRBJ1-1. TRBV21-1 is deemed a pseudogene. CDR3 length: 15 residues. The CDR3 loop is CASTHRGSGYTEAFF. The CDR3 DNA is TGTGCCAGCACCCACCGGGGCAGCGGGTACACTGAAGCTTTCTTT.

This rearrangement joins TRBV5-5 to TRBJ2-3, with TRBD2 matching over 9 bases. Germline-derived CDR1 and CDR2 are SGHKS and YYEKEE (reference sequence). This CDR3 is 16 amino acids long. The V segment lost 2 bases and the J segment 4 bases; nucleotides outside the gene matches: 8. The CDR3 loop reads CASSFPAGGPPDTQYF. The DNA of the CDR3 is TGTGCCAGCAGCTTCCCAGCGGGAGGTCCCCCAGATACGCAGTATTTT.

This sequence joins TRBV7-3 and TRBJ2-7, with TRBD2 matching 14 bases. Germline V gene sequence: CDR1 SGHTA, CDR2 FQGTGA. CDR3 length: 15 residues. After removal of 5 bases from V and 6 bases from J, the junction contained 6 bases not matched to a gene. CDR3 sequence: CASSPGLAGVPEQYF. The DNA of the CDR3 is TGTGCCAGCAGCCCGGGACTAGCGGGAGTTCCCGAGCAGTACTTC.

This chain joins TRBV4-2 and TRBJ2-1; tentative D call: TRBD2 (6 bases). This CDR3 has 14 residues. The V gene lost 4 bases and the J gene lost 8 bases, with 15 bases spanning the gap. Germline assignment: CDR1 LGHNA and CDR2 YNFKEQ. In DNA form, the CDR3 reads TGTGCCAGCAGCCCGGAGGGGCCCTTGGATGAGCAGTTCTTC. It yields the protein CASSPEGPLDEQFF.

The chain couples TRBV28 to TRBJ1-4; TRBD1 matches 8 bases. The CDR3 consists of 17 residues. CDR1 and CDR2 (germline): MDHEN, SYDVKM. V gave up 6 bases and J gave up 1 base; unmatched junction bases: 10. For the CDR3, the DNA is TGTGCCAGCAGCCGACAGGGGCTCACAGGAACTAATGAAAAACTGTTTTTT. Translating gives CASSRQGLTGTNEKLFF.

This chain joins TRBV6-5 and TRBJ1-5; possible D gene TRBD1, 5 bases. Germline V gene sequence: CDR1 MNHEY, CDR2 SVGAGI. The CDR3 is made up of 13 amino acids. V shed 8 bases and J shed 5 bases, with 13 bases lying between them. The CDR3: CASGAGFDQPQHF. The CDR3 DNA follows: TGTGCCAGCGGGGCAGGGTTTGATCAGCCCCAGCATTTT.

With regard to this clone: Other DNA variants within this sample encode the same CDR3. The chain couples TRBV28 to TRBJ2-7, with 9 bases identical to TRBD1. The V gene's germline CDR1 is MDHEN and CDR2 SYDVKM. The junction had 8 bases not matched to a gene; V was cut back by 2 bases and J by 3 bases. The CDR3 has 16 residues. Here the CDR3 DNA reads TGTGCCAGCAGTTTACCTCCCGGGACAGGGATCTACGAGCAGTACTTC. Translation: CASSLPPGTGIYEQYF.

The chain links TRBV15 to TRBJ1-5, with D possibly TRBD1 on 5 matching bases. The CDR3 spans 14 residues. V was shortened by 1 base and J by 4 bases, with 8 bases between the two germline ends. The germline gives CDR1 LNHNV, CDR2 YYDKDF (reference sequence). The CDR3 sequence: CATSRVGGNQPQHF. The CDR3, as DNA: TGTGCCACCAGCAGAGTGGGGGGGAATCAGCCCCAGCATTTT.

The rearrangement joins TRBV12-5 to TRBJ1-2; D gene ambiguous. Trimming left V 1 base short and J 1 base short, with 22 bases between. CDR3 length: 19 residues. The germline V gene has CDR1 LGHNT and CDR2 FRNRAP. DNA for the CDR3: TGTGCTAGTGGTTTGGCCGGCGGGTTTCACTGGGGATATAACTATGGCTACACCTTC. Translation gives CASGLAGGFHWGYNYGYTF. The complete variable domain, with remaining parts taken from reference TRBV12-5 and TRBJ1-2, reads DARVTQTPRHKVTEMGQEVTMRCQPILGHNTVFWYRQTMMQGLELLAYFRNRAPLDDSGMPKDRFSAEMPDATLATLKIQPSEPRDSAVYFCASGLAGGFHWGYNYGYTFGSGTRLTVV.

The chain has TRBV4-2 and TRBJ1-1; TRBD1 aligns across 8 bases. CDR1 and CDR2 (germline): LGHNA, YNFKEQ. Unmatched junction bases numbered 7, after V lost 3 bases and J lost 4 bases. The CDR3 covers 15 residues. The CDR3 sequence: CASSQTGEVITEAFF. In DNA form, the CDR3 reads TGTGCCAGCAGCCAGACAGGGGAAGTGATCACTGAAGCTTTCTTT.

CDR3 in amino acids: CASSLARSRASGRIDEQFF. In DNA, the CDR3 is TGTGCCAGCAGCTTAGCGAGGTCCCGGGCTAGCGGGAGAATCGATGAGCAGTTCTTC. This chain connects TRBV7-2 to TRBJ2-1; 10 bases map to TRBD2. The CDR3 length is 19 residues. Unmatched junction bases numbered 16, after V lost 0 bases and J lost 8 bases. Germline values: CDR1 SGHTA, CDR2 FQGNSA.

This clone has only one observation. This chain links TRBV20-1 with TRBJ2-5, with no clear D. The germline V gene encodes CDR1 DFQATT and CDR2 SNEGSKA (reference sequence). This CDR3 contains 11 residues. Trimming pared 4 bases from V and 5 bases from J, leaving 8 bases between. DNA for the CDR3: TGCAGTGCTACACACGGGGAGACCCAGTACTTC. This gives the protein CSATHGETQYF.

CDR3 nucleotides: TGTGCCAGCAGTGAGGAGGGGATGGACACCGGGGAGCTGTTTTTT. Its protein is CASSEEGMDTGELFF. The chain recombines TRBV25-1 with TRBJ2-2; the D gene is possibly TRBD2 (6 bases). CDR3 size: 15 residues. The germline CDR1 and CDR2 sequences are MGHDK and SYGVNS. V dropped 3 bases and J dropped 3 bases, with 11 bases sitting between them.

The chain carries TRBV28 and TRBJ2-7; the D is unclear. Germline V gives CDR1 MDHEN, CDR2 SYDVKM. V lost 6 bases and J lost 4, with 22 bases in between. The CDR3 extends over 16 amino acids. CDR3 in amino acids: CASSLNRVDRRYEQYF. The CDR3 nucleotides are TGTGCCAGCAGCCTAAACCGGGTAGACCGGCGGTACGAGCAGTACTTC.

The V call is TRBV6-6, the J call TRBJ1-1; no clear D gene. The CDR3 loop spans 16 amino acids. V lost 6 bases and J lost 0, with 17 bases in between. Germline CDR1 reads MNHNY; CDR2 reads SVGAGI (reference sequence). The CDR3 DNA is TGTGCCAGCAGGGCAGGTCCCGCTGGATTGAACACTGAAGCTTTCTTT. Translated, it gives CASRAGPAGLNTEAFF.

V gene TRBV10-3 combines with J gene TRBJ1-2; the match to TRBD1 covers 9 bases. The V segment lost 0 bases and the J segment 6 bases; nucleotides outside the gene matches: 8. This CDR3 region has 16 residues. Germline V lookup: CDR1 ENHRY, CDR2 SYGVKD. CDR3 residues: CAISESRTGERNGYTF. The CDR3 DNA follows: TGTGCCATCAGTGAGTCCCGGACAGGGGAGCGAAATGGCTACACCTTC.

DNA of the CDR3: TGCAGTGCTAGAGATCGGGCTTTCTTT. Protein sequence: CSARDRAFF. This rearrangement joins TRBV20-1 to TRBJ1-1; D remains unclear. From germline, CDR1 is DFQATT and CDR2 SNEGSKA (reference sequence). This CDR3 is built from 9 residues. The V gene lost 0 bases and the J gene lost 11 bases, with 4 bases spanning the gap.

The chain employs TRBV10-3 and TRBJ1-1; 7 positions agree with TRBD1. The CDR3 runs to 17 residues. The J segment lost 1 base and the V segment lost 3 bases, leaving 11 bases of the junction unmatched. Germline CDR1 and CDR2: ENHRY and SYGVKD. The chain's CDR3 is CAISDPTRTGPNTEAFF. CDR3 nucleotides: TGTGCCATCAGTGACCCGACCCGGACAGGACCGAACACTGAAGCTTTCTTT.

V is TRBV5-1 and J is TRBJ2-7, with D maybe TRBD2 (6 bases). The CDR3 consists of 12 residues. V was trimmed by 4 bases and J by 7 bases, leaving 12 bases between them. CDR1 and CDR2 from the germline V gene are SGHRS and YFSETQ. The CDR3 DNA is TGCGCCAGCAGCCCCCCTCGGGGGGAGCAGTACTTC. It translates to CASSPPRGEQYF.

The chain joins TRBV6-5 to TRBJ2-3, with D perhaps matching TRBD2 (6 bases). This CDR3 contains 14 residues. V lost 6 bases and J 4 bases, leaving 14 bases between the germline ends. CDR1 and CDR2 (germline): MNHEY, SVGAGI. The CDR3 DNA is TGTGCCAGCAGCCCCCGGGGGTGGGCAGATACGCAGTATTTT. The encoded protein is CASSPRGWADTQYF.